The clone carrying this T cell receptor (beta chain) has a handful of counts. This specimen belongs to a study of cytomegalovirus exposure and HLA in healthy donors. Germline CDR1 is SQVTM and CDR2 is ANQGSEA. The CDR3 length is 12 residues. V gave up 5 bases and J gave up 1 base, with 8 bases separating them. These donors counted as nominally healthy when sampled, but unrecorded immune exposures were likely. The PCR had 60 Vbeta and 13 Jbeta primers. Produced via immunoSEQ multiplex PCR; TCRdb's table is partial and in-frame only. This repertoire shows hundreds of thousands of clones, 70% to 85% found once; its top ten account for about 0.23%.

The gene calls are TRBV29-1 and TRBJ2-5, with unresolved D. The specimen sequenced was PBMCs. This TCR was sampled from a girl under 10 years old in good health and CMV-seronegative. The CDR3 reads CSVNKFQETQYF. For the CDR3, the DNA is TGCAGCGTTAACAAATTCCAAGAGACCCAGTACTTC.